Presented here are 30 T cell receptor beta chains from one specimen sequenced in a study of OX40 agonist ivuxolimab in advanced cancers. The table came from immunoSEQ multiplex PCR; TCRdb's copy has only in-frame clones and leaves some out. The sample lists tens of thousands of clones, roughly 84% seen once, with 0.2% to 0.3% in the top ten. The sample was CD4+ or CD8+ T cells sorted from blood, taken in a trial of the OX40 agonist ivuxolimab. These TCRs come from an adult with an advanced solid tumor such as melanoma, head and neck, liver or kidney cancer.

The chain employs TRBV27 and TRBJ2-1; D may correspond to TRBD1 or TRBD2 (5 bases each). The CDR3 consists of 14 residues. CDR1 is MNHEY, CDR2 SMNVEV, per germline (reference sequence). The ends were cut back, 2 bases at V and 2 bases at J, with 7 bases in the middle. The CDR3 nucleotides are TGTGCCAGCAGTTTAGGGGGAACCTACAATGAGCAGTTCTTC. Translating gives CASSLGGTYNEQFF.

This chain links TRBV12-5 with TRBJ2-1; no definite D call. CDR1 and CDR2 from the germline V gene are LGHNT and FRNRAP. This CDR3 region has 11 residues. The germline V and J ends were trimmed by 5 bases and 4 bases, with 3 bases remaining between them. The CDR3 DNA reads TGTGCTAGTGGTCTTTACAATGAGCAGTTCTTC. Protein: CASGLYNEQFF.

The chain combines TRBV5-1 with TRBJ1-2; TRBD1 aligns across 7 bases. Germline CDR1 reads SGHRS; CDR2 reads YFSETQ. The CDR3 has 14 residues. V trimming: 1 base; J trimming: 6 bases; junction bases outside the gene matches: 6. Written as DNA, the CDR3 is TGCGCCAGCAGCTTGATGACAGGGAAAGATGGCTACACCTTC. The encoded protein is CASSLMTGKDGYTF. Drawing the rest from reference TRBV5-1 and TRBJ1-2, the complete variable domain is KAGVTQTPRYLIKTRGQQVTLSCSPISGHRSVSWYQQTPGQGLQFLFEYFSETQRNKGNFPGRFSGRQFSNSRSEMNVSTLELGDSALYLCASSLMTGKDGYTFGSGTRLTVV.

CDR3 in DNA: TGTGCCAGCAGCTTACAGGACAGGGTTAAACTGAACACTGAAGCTTTCTTT. Translation gives CASSLQDRVKLNTEAFF. The gene calls are TRBV11-3 and TRBJ1-1; 8 bases are a match to TRBD1. The CDR3 runs to 17 residues. With V trimmed by 2 bases and J by 0 bases, 8 bases remained unmatched. Germline V lookup: CDR1 SGHNT, CDR2 YENEEA.

The chain combines TRBV11-2 with TRBJ1-5; the D gene is possibly TRBD1 (5 bases). This CDR3 is built from 16 residues. V was shortened by 1 base and J by 2 bases, with 12 bases between the two germline ends. CDR1 is SGHAT and CDR2 is FQNNGV in the germline V gene. The CDR3 sequence: CASSLGAGGGNQPQHF. The CDR3, as DNA: TGTGCCAGCAGCTTAGGGGCCGGGGGAGGCAATCAGCCCCAGCATTTT.

The chain is built from TRBV18 and TRBJ2-4; D remains ambiguous. The V and J ends lost 0 bases and 0 bases respectively, with 9 bases between them. Germline V CDR1 and CDR2: KGHSH, LQKENI. This CDR3 has 16 residues. DNA for the CDR3: TGTGCCAGCTCACCACCGACGGAACTAGCCAAAAACATTCAGTACTTC. This translates into CASSPPTELAKNIQYF.

The rearrangement uses TRBV19 and TRBJ2-5, with 8 bases fitting TRBD1. The CDR3 is 14 amino acids. Germline values: CDR1 LNHDA, CDR2 SQIVND (reference sequence). With V trimmed by 8 bases and J by 5 bases, 10 bases remained unmatched. The CDR3 nucleotides read TGTGCCAGTCGAAAACAGGGGGGATTGGAGACCCAGTACTTC. As protein: CASRKQGGLETQYF. The whole variable domain, remainder taken from reference TRBV19 and TRBJ2-5, is DGGITQSPKYLFRKEGQNVTLSCEQNLNHDAMYWYRQDPGQGLRLIYYSQIVNDFQKGDIAEGYSVSREKKESFPLTVTSAQKNPTAFYLCASRKQGGLETQYFGPGTRLLVL.

This clone occurred once. This sequence joins TRBV11-2 and TRBJ1-1; no definite D call. V was trimmed by 5 bases and J by 0 bases, leaving 13 bases between them. CDR3 length: 15 residues. Germline values: CDR1 SGHAT, CDR2 FQNNGV. The CDR3 region is CASSEDGRMNTEAFF. The CDR3 DNA sequence: TGTGCCAGCAGCGAGGACGGGAGAATGAACACTGAAGCTTTCTTT.

This chain links TRBV27 with TRBJ2-7, with TRBD1 matching over 7 bases. The V gene's germline CDR1 is MNHEY and CDR2 SMNVEV (reference sequence). V was pared by 2 bases and J by 0 bases, with 7 bases of the junction left unmatched. The CDR3 has 16 amino acids. CDR3 amino acids: CASSLKGQGVSYEQYF. CDR3 sequence (DNA): TGTGCCAGCAGTTTAAAGGGGCAGGGGGTCTCCTACGAGCAGTACTTC.

The J gene is TRBJ2-2, the V gene TRBV5-6; D tentatively reads TRBD1 or TRBD2 (5 bases each). V lost 1 base and J lost 0, with 10 bases in between. The CDR3 loop spans 16 amino acids. Germline CDR1 and CDR2: SGHDT and YYEEEE. CDR3 sequence: CASSLPEGPNTGELFF. The CDR3 DNA sequence: TGTGCCAGCAGCTTGCCAGAGGGACCGAACACCGGGGAGCTGTTTTTT.

This chain uses TRBV7-2 with TRBJ1-2; TRBD1 agrees at 7 bases. V shed 4 bases and J 6 bases; nucleotides not matched to a gene: 8. Germline-derived CDR1 and CDR2 are SGHTA and FQGNSA. CDR3 length: 14 residues. CDR3 sequence (DNA): TGTGCCAGCAGCTCTACAGGGGCCGTCGATGGCTACACCTTC. Its translation is CASSSTGAVDGYTF.

The sample holds one count of this clone. The rearrangement uses TRBV28 and TRBJ2-1, with 10 nucleotides matching TRBD1. Germline assignment: CDR1 MDHEN and CDR2 SYDVKM. The CDR3 has 15 amino acids. The junction had 7 bases not matched to a gene; V was cut back by 4 bases and J by 7 bases. CDR3 sequence (DNA): TGTGCCAGCAGTTCCGGACAGGGGGATAATAATGAGCAGTTCTTC. This gives the protein CASSSGQGDNNEQFF.

The gene calls are TRBV11-2 and TRBJ2-7; maybe TRBD2 (6 bases). The CDR3 contains 18 residues. Germline V CDR1 and CDR2: SGHAT, FQNNGV. With 4 bases removed from V and 2 bases from J, the gap between germline ends came to 24 bases. The CDR3: CASSSPGRLVQNPYEQYF. In DNA, the CDR3 is TGTGCCAGCAGCTCCCCCGGGAGACTAGTCCAAAACCCCTACGAGCAGTACTTC.

This clone was found once. This chain connects TRBV29-1 to TRBJ1-2, with D hard to call. The CDR3 is made up of 12 amino acids. Germline V lookup: CDR1 SQVTM, CDR2 ANQGSEA. V shed 4 bases and J shed 4 bases, with 10 bases lying between them. The CDR3 here is CSVVVLGYGYTF. In DNA, the CDR3 is TGCAGCGTTGTGGTCCTTGGCTATGGCTACACCTTC.

The J gene is TRBJ2-1, the V gene TRBV7-2, with TRBD1 identical over 9 bases. CDR1 is SGHTA, CDR2 FQGNSA, per germline. Trimming took 4 bases from V and 4 from J; bases not matched to a gene: 11. The CDR3 totals 17 residues. The chain's CDR3 is CASSSTGGGRLYNEQFF. In DNA form, the CDR3 reads TGTGCCAGCAGCTCCACAGGGGGCGGGCGGTTATACAATGAGCAGTTCTTC.

V usage is TRBV5-8 and J usage is TRBJ2-1; 9 nucleotides agree with TRBD2. Germline CDR1 is SGHTS and CDR2 is YDEGEE. The CDR3 extends over 15 amino acids. The J segment lost 8 bases and the V segment lost 1 base, leaving 7 bases of the junction unmatched. The CDR3 sequence: CASSLPSGNSDEQFF. The CDR3 bases are TGTGCCAGCAGCTTGCCTAGCGGGAATAGCGATGAGCAGTTCTTC.

This clone was seen more than once but under ten times. This chain connects TRBV4-2 to TRBJ2-7; D is unresolved. The CDR3 runs to 11 residues. Trimming shortened V by 4 bases and J by 3 bases, and 4 bases separated the two germline ends. The V gene's germline CDR1 is LGHNA and CDR2 YNFKEQ. As DNA, the CDR3 is TGTGCCAGCAGCCGTAACTACGAGCAGTACTTC. Its protein is CASSRNYEQYF.

The J gene is TRBJ2-6, the V gene TRBV5-1, with D uncertain. The CDR3 length is 15 residues. Germline lookup yields CDR1 SGHRS and CDR2 YFSETQ. The V gene lost 5 bases and the J gene lost 0 bases, with 9 bases spanning the gap. The DNA for the CDR3 is TGCGCCAGCAGATGGGATTCCTCTGGGGCCAACGTCCTGACTTTC. Translated: CASRWDSSGANVLTF.

The gene calls are TRBV7-9 and TRBJ2-1, with D perhaps TRBD1 (7 bases). The V gene's germline CDR1 is SEHNR and CDR2 FQNEAQ (reference sequence). Between the trimmed V and J ends, which lost 3 bases and 4 bases, there was a span of 16 bases. This CDR3 region has 16 residues. The CDR3 bases are TGTGCCAGCAGCTTCAGGGGGGCAGGTGATTACAATGAGCAGTTCTTC. This encodes CASSFRGAGDYNEQFF.

The chain uses TRBV5-4 and TRBJ1-5; 11 nucleotides line up with TRBD1. This CDR3 is built from 15 residues. V was clipped by 5 bases and J by 6 bases; unmatched bases: 7. The germline V gene encodes CDR1 SGHNT and CDR2 YYREEE (reference sequence). This CDR3 is CASRKGQGASQPQHF. The CDR3 DNA follows: TGTGCCAGCAGAAAAGGACAGGGGGCAAGTCAGCCCCAGCATTTT.

The V and J genes are TRBV18 and TRBJ2-3, with D maybe TRBD2 (6 bases). The germline gives CDR1 KGHSH, CDR2 LQKENI. This CDR3 spans 15 amino acids. Trimming took off 8 bases at V and 2 bases at J, with 17 bases between the two ends. CDR3: CASTTSNTYTDTQYF. CDR3 DNA: TGTGCCAGCACGACTAGTAACACGTACACAGATACGCAGTATTTT.

This clone appeared a few times. This sequence joins TRBV7-8 and TRBJ1-3, with unresolved D. Germline CDR1 SGHVS, CDR2 FQNEAQ. The CDR3 sequence is 14 residues long. Trimming removed 1 base from V and 2 bases from J, with 6 bases in between. CDR3 coding DNA: TGTGCCAGCAGCTTAGTGGGGACTGGAAACACCATATATTTT. Protein product: CASSLVGTGNTIYF.

The V gene is TRBV29-1, the J gene TRBJ2-5; TRBD2 is a possible D gene (5 bases). The CDR3 totals 11 residues. V gave up 6 bases and J gave up 3 bases, with 8 bases separating them. CDR1 SQVTM and CDR2 ANQGSEA come from the germline V gene. The CDR3 DNA reads TGCAGCGTCAAGGGAGAAGAGACCCAGTACTTC. Amino acids: CSVKGEETQYF.

This chain's CDR3 is CASRSGLAGAYEQYF. The CDR3 bases are TGTGCCAGCAGATCCGGACTAGCGGGAGCCTACGAGCAGTACTTC. J is TRBJ2-7 and V is TRBV6-6, with 13 positions matching TRBD2. The CDR3 runs 15 residues. Germline V CDR1 and CDR2: MNHNY, SVGAGI (reference sequence). V dropped 6 bases and J dropped 2; count of bases not matched to a gene: 4.

The chain employs TRBV10-1 and TRBJ2-3; unclear D gene. V lost 3 bases and J 5 bases, leaving 9 bases between the germline ends. Germline V gene data show CDR1 as WNHNN and CDR2 as SYGVQD (reference sequence). The CDR3 extends over 13 amino acids. CDR3 sequence reads: CASSDMLRDTQYF. The CDR3, as DNA: TGCGCCAGCAGTGATATGCTCCGAGATACGCAGTATTTT.

By share of the sample, this clone is medium-sized. The rearrangement uses TRBV6-5 and TRBJ2-7, with TRBD2 matching 12 bases. The CDR3 length is 12 residues. J gave up 6 bases and V 8 bases, and 2 bases lay outside the gene matches. Germline V gene lookup returns CDR1 MNHEY and CDR2 SVGAGI. The CDR3 DNA is TGTGCCAGCTCGGGACTAGCGGGCGAGCAGTACTTC. Amino acids: CASSGLAGEQYF.

V is TRBV7-9 and J is TRBJ1-3, with unresolved D. The V end was cut by 1 base, the J end by 4 bases, with 5 bases between. Germline loops: CDR1 SEHNR, CDR2 FQNEAQ (reference sequence). The CDR3 is made up of 13 amino acids. This chain's CDR3 is CASSLEWGNTIYF. CDR3 nucleotide sequence: TGTGCCAGCAGCTTAGAATGGGGAAACACCATATATTTT.

This rearrangement joins TRBV25-1 to TRBJ2-7; no firm D call. The V end was cut by 4 bases, the J end by 5 bases, with 12 bases between. The V gene's germline CDR1 is MGHDK and CDR2 SYGVNS. The CDR3 length is 13 residues. The chain's CDR3 is CASSVLGVHEQYF. The CDR3 region has the DNA TGTGCCAGCAGTGTTCTTGGGGTACACGAGCAGTACTTC.

The V gene is TRBV18, the J gene TRBJ2-2; the match to TRBD2 covers 11 bases. V shed 6 bases and J 5 bases; nucleotides not matched to a gene: 2. The CDR3 spans 14 residues. From germline, CDR1 is KGHSH and CDR2 LQKENI. The DNA for the CDR3 is TGTGCCAGCTCGGGGACTAGCGGAACCGGGGAGCTGTTTTTT. Encoded protein: CASSGTSGTGELFF.

The V gene is TRBV7-2, the J gene TRBJ2-1, with D possibly being TRBD1 or TRBD2 (5 bases each). The CDR3 runs 14 residues. The germline V and J ends were trimmed by 5 bases and 10 bases, with 18 bases remaining between them. Germline-derived CDR1 and CDR2 are SGHTA and FQGNSA. The CDR3 protein is CASSIGLDSGEQFF. Written as DNA, the CDR3 is TGTGCCAGCAGCATCGGACTGGACTCAGGGGAGCAGTTCTTC.